Listed here are 14 T cell receptor beta chains from one sample, sequenced in a study of PD-1 blockade in classical Hodgkin lymphoma. The data were produced by immunoSEQ multiplex PCR, yet TCRdb's version contains in-frame clones alone and is incomplete. Among 29,000 or so clones listed, around 68% were seen once. Relapses following autologous stem cell transplantation were seen in all patients, with brentuximab vedotin exposure varying. The sequencing here drew on peripheral blood mononuclear cells (PBMCs), taken before the second cycle of nivolumab. Receptor source: a human donor with classical Hodgkin lymphoma.

DNA of the CDR3: TGTGCCACCAGCAGAGATCGGGGACAGGGAAACATTCAGTACTTC. This codes for CATSRDRGQGNIQYF. V and J are TRBV15 and TRBJ2-4, with 9 bases identical to TRBD1. V dropped 0 bases and J dropped 6; count of bases not matched to a gene: 3. The CDR3 extends over 15 amino acids. CDR1 and CDR2 (germline): LNHNV, YYDKDF (reference sequence).

This clone was seen a few times. In nucleotides, the CDR3 is TGTGCCAGCAGCTCCGGACCCCGGGGCTACGAGCAGTACTTC. Amino acid sequence: CASSSGPRGYEQYF. The V and J genes are TRBV11-2 and TRBJ2-7; a weak D match, TRBD2 (5 bases). From germline, CDR1 is SGHAT and CDR2 FQNNGV. V was shortened by 4 bases and J by 3 bases, with 13 bases between the two germline ends. The CDR3 has 14 residues.

The rearrangement links TRBV13 to TRBJ2-1, with a possible D match to TRBD2 (6 bases). This CDR3 spans 12 amino acids. From germline, CDR1 is PRHDT and CDR2 FYEKMQ (reference sequence). V shed 5 bases and J shed 4 bases, with 6 bases lying between them. CDR3 nucleotide sequence: TGTGCCAGCAGCCGGGGGTACAATGAGCAGTTCTTC. Its protein is CASSRGYNEQFF.

The J gene is TRBJ2-1, the V gene TRBV9, with D tentatively TRBD2 (7 bases). Trimming left V 0 bases short and J 0 bases short, with 16 bases between. CDR3 length: 18 residues. The V gene's germline CDR1 is SGDLS and CDR2 YYNGEE. The CDR3 reads CASSVEFGRGVSYNEQFF. The CDR3 DNA sequence: TGTGCCAGCAGCGTAGAATTTGGGAGGGGGGTCTCCTACAATGAGCAGTTCTTC.

This clone was detected only a few times. The chain couples TRBV9 to TRBJ2-7; D remains unclear. The CDR3 runs to 15 residues. Germline values: CDR1 SGDLS, CDR2 YYNGEE. The V gene lost 4 bases and the J gene lost 3 bases, with 17 bases spanning the gap. In DNA form, the CDR3 reads TGTGCCAGCAGCCAATTTGACACAAGGAACTACGAGCAGTACTTC. Protein sequence: CASSQFDTRNYEQYF.

This clone came up once. The V and J genes are TRBV18 and TRBJ1-6, with TRBD1 as a possible D gene (5 bases). In germline, CDR1 is KGHSH, CDR2 LQKENI. Trimming shortened V by 3 bases and J by 9 bases, and 18 bases separated the two germline ends. This CDR3 has 16 residues. In DNA form, the CDR3 reads TGTGCCAGCTCACCCGCCCTCAGACAGTTGCCTTCACCCCTCCACTTT. Translation: CASSPALRQLPSPLHF.

The CDR3 nucleotides are TGTGCCAGCAGCCAAGCAAGGGGGGAAAAAGAGACCCAGTACTTC. Amino acid sequence: CASSQARGEKETQYF. V gene TRBV5-4 combines with J gene TRBJ2-5; D possibly uses TRBD1 or TRBD2 (6 bases each). The CDR3 consists of 15 residues. Trimming shortened V by 4 bases and J by 3 bases, and 16 bases separated the two germline ends. The germline V gene encodes CDR1 SGHNT and CDR2 YYREEE (reference sequence).

The chain joins TRBV5-1 to TRBJ2-5, with 9 bases lining up with TRBD2. Germline CDR1 SGHRS, CDR2 YFSETQ. The CDR3 totals 15 residues. The V gene end was trimmed by 4 bases and the J gene end by 0 bases; junction bases not matched to a gene: 4. CDR3 sequence: CASSGGTSNQETQYF. In nucleotides, the CDR3 is TGCGCCAGCAGCGGCGGGACTAGCAACCAAGAGACCCAGTACTTC. The full variable domain, completed using reference TRBV5-1 and TRBJ2-5, is KAGVTQTPRYLIKTRGQQVTLSCSPISGHRSVSWYQQTPGQGLQFLFEYFSETQRNKGNFPGRFSGRQFSNSRSEMNVSTLELGDSALYLCASSGGTSNQETQYFGPGTRLLVL.

This chain uses TRBV7-9 with TRBJ2-3, with unresolved D. Trimming cost V 1 base and J 6 bases, with 14 bases left between them. Germline lookup yields CDR1 SEHNR and CDR2 FQNEAQ (reference sequence). The CDR3 consists of 15 residues. CDR3 coding DNA: TGTGCCAGCAGCTTAGTAGTTACTCCCGTGGATACGCAGTATTTT. It translates to CASSLVVTPVDTQYF.

This clone has just one count. The V and J genes are TRBV7-6 and TRBJ2-2; D is ambiguous. The V end was cut by 5 bases, the J end by 1 base, with 11 bases between. The CDR3 contains 15 residues. Germline-derived CDR1 and CDR2 are SGHVS and FNYEAQ. The chain's CDR3 is CASSPLPQNTGELFF. In DNA form, the CDR3 reads TGTGCCAGCAGCCCATTGCCCCAGAACACCGGGGAGCTGTTTTTT.

The chain employs TRBV4-3 and TRBJ2-7, with D possibly TRBD1 on 6 matching bases. V lost 0 bases and J lost 6, with 12 bases in between. The CDR3 is 14 amino acids. Germline loops: CDR1 LGHNA, CDR2 YSLEER. The chain's CDR3 is CASSQDERTAEQYF. CDR3 bases: TGCGCCAGCAGCCAAGATGAACGGACAGCCGAGCAGTACTTC.

In the case of this clone: A much larger clone differs from this one at a single base, so this may be a read error. This chain uses TRBV5-1 with TRBJ1-1, with D possibly matching TRBD1 (6 bases). Trimming removed 0 bases from V and 0 bases from J, with 6 bases in between. The germline V gene has CDR1 SGHRS and CDR2 YFSETQ. CDR3 length: 14 residues. The CDR3 reads CASSLDRVNTEAFF. The CDR3 DNA follows: TGCGCCAGCAGCTTGGACAGGGTGAACACTGAAGCTTTCTTT.

V usage is TRBV28 and J usage is TRBJ2-3; 8 nucleotides align to TRBD1. Trimming took 5 bases from V and 8 from J; bases not matched to a gene: 12. The CDR3 is 15 amino acids. Germline V gene lookup returns CDR1 MDHEN and CDR2 SYDVKM. The CDR3 here is CASSKTGGRSGTQYF. The CDR3 DNA is TGTGCCAGCAGTAAAACAGGGGGACGATCTGGTACGCAGTATTTT.

The chain links TRBV30 to TRBJ1-1; possible D gene TRBD1, 6 bases. The ends were cut back, 0 bases at V and 0 bases at J, with 11 bases in the middle. The germline V gene has CDR1 GTSNPN and CDR2 SVGIG (reference sequence). The CDR3 extends over 15 amino acids. CDR3 sequence reads: CAWSVTPGVNTEAFF. The CDR3 coding sequence is TGTGCCTGGAGTGTAACCCCAGGGGTGAACACTGAAGCTTTCTTT.